This entry is about one TCR beta chain. These data come from a study of blood T cell repertoires in COVID-19. Whole-study context: The United States, Italy and Spain provided the acute and convalescent COVID-19 samples. PBMCs, B-cell-depleted T cells, or T cells were the source of the cDNA or gDNA that made up the material.

In the original analysis: Amplification from reference gene primers served as the basis for estimated nucleated cell counts. Profiling relied on immunoSEQ multiplex PCR, and the TCRdb table lists in-frame clones only, not all of them. V, J and clone size are taken as reported in that table, and D and trimming were inferred from the DNA itself. In the table there are about 120,000 clones, around 80% of which are singletons. CDR1 and CDR2 from the germline V gene are SGHVT and SQSDAQ. CDR3 length equals 14 residues. Trimming left V 3 bases short and J 8 bases short, with 17 bases between. This sequence was found in a man aged 70-80 years with acute or convalescent COVID-19. This rearrangement joins TRBV7-4 to TRBJ2-7; perhaps TRBD1 as D (5 bases). Sequencing input: peripheral blood. CDR3 sequence reads: CASSFTRATNKQYF. CDR3 DNA: TGTGCCAGCAGCTTTACCAGGGCCACGAATAAGCAGTACTTC.